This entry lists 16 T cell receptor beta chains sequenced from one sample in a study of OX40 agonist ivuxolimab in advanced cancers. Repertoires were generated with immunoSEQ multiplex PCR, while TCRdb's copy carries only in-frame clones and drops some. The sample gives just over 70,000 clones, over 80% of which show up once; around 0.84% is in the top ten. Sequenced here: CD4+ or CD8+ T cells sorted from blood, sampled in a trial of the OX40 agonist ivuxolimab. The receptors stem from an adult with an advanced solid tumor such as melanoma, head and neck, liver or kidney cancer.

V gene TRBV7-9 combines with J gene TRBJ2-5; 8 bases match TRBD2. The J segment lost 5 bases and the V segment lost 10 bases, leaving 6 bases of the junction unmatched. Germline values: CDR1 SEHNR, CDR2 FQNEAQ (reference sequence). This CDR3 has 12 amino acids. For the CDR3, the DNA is TGTGCCACCCGGGGACTAGATGAGACCCAGTACTTC. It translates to CATRGLDETQYF.

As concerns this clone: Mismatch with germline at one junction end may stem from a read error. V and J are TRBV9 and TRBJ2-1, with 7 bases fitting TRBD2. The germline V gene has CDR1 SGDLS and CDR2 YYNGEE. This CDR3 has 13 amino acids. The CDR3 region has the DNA TGTGCCAGCAGCCCACATAGCGCTAGCGGCTGCCTCTTC. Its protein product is CASSPHSASGCLF.

The CDR3 bases are TGCGCCAGCAGCCAAGAAGGAGCGTTTAACTATGGCTACACCTTC. Translation: CASSQEGAFNYGYTF. The chain recombines TRBV4-3 with TRBJ1-2, with D uncertain. With 0 bases removed from V and 1 base from J, the gap between germline ends came to 9 bases. This CDR3 comprises 15 residues. Germline V gene lookup returns CDR1 LGHNA and CDR2 YSLEER.

Here the CDR3 DNA reads TGTGCCAGCAGCTTCGGAGGCGTGTACTATGGCTACACCTTC. Translation gives CASSFGGVYYGYTF. The chain combines TRBV7-2 with TRBJ1-2; D is unresolved. The CDR3 is 14 amino acids. The V gene's germline CDR1 is SGHTA and CDR2 FQGNSA. Trimming removed 3 bases at V and 3 bases at J, with 11 bases between. The full variable domain, rest sourced from reference TRBV7-2 and TRBJ1-2, is GAGVSQSPSNKVTEKGKDVELRCDPISGHTALYWYRQSLGQGLEFLIYFQGNSAPDKSGLPSDRFSAERTGGSVSTLTIQRTQQEDSAVYLCASSFGGVYYGYTFGSGTRLTVV.

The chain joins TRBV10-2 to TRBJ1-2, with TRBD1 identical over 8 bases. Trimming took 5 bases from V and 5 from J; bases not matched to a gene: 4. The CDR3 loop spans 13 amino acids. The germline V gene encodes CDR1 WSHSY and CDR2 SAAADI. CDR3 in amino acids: CASSLTGEYGYTF. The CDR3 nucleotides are TGCGCCAGCAGTTTGACAGGGGAGTATGGCTACACCTTC.

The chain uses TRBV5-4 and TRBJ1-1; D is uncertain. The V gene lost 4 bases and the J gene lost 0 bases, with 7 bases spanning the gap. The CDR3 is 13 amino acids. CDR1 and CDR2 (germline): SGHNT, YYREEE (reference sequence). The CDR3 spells CASSRYVNTEAFF. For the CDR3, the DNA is TGTGCCAGCAGCAGGTACGTGAACACTGAAGCTTTCTTT.

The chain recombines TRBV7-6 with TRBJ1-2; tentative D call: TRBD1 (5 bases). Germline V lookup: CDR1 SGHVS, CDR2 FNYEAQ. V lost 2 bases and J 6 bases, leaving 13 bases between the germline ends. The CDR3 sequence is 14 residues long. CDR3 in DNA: TGTGCCAGCAGCTTAAGGGCAGGGACGGATGGCTACACCTTC. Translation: CASSLRAGTDGYTF.

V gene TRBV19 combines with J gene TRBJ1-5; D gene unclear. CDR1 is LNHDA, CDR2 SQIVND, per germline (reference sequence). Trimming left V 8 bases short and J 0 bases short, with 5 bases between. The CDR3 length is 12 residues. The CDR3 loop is CASLSSNQPQHF. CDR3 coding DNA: TGTGCCAGTTTAAGTAGCAATCAGCCCCAGCATTTT.

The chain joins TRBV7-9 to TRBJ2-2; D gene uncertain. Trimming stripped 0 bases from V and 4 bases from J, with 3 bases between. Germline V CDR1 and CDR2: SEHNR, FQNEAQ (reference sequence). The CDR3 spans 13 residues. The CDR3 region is CASSLASTGELFF. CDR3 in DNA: TGTGCCAGCAGCTTAGCCAGCACCGGGGAGCTGTTTTTT. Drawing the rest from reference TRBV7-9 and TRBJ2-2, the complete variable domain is DTGVSQNPRHKITKRGQNVTFRCDPISEHNRLYWYRQTLGQGPEFLTYFQNEAQLEKSRLLSDRFSAERPKGSFSTLEIQRTEQGDSAMYLCASSLASTGELFFGEGSRLTVL.

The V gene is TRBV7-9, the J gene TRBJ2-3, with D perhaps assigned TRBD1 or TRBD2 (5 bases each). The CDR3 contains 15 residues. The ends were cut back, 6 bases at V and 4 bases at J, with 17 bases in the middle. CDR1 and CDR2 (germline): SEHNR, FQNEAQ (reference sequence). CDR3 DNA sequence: TGTGCCAGCAGTTCCCTAGGGGACGTATCAGATACGCAGTATTTT. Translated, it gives CASSSLGDVSDTQYF.

DNA for the CDR3: TGTGCCAGCAGTTTAACAGGGGCTAACTATGGCTACACCTTC. It translates to CASSLTGANYGYTF. The chain has TRBV28 and TRBJ1-2, with 7 bases that match TRBD1. Germline V gene sequence: CDR1 MDHEN, CDR2 SYDVKM. Trimming at V came to 2 bases and at J to 0 bases, leaving 0 bases not matched to a gene. The CDR3 is 14 residues long.

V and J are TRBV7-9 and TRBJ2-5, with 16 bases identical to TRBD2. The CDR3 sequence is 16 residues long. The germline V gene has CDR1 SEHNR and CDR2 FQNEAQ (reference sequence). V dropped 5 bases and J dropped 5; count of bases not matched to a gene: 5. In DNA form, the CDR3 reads TGTGCCAGCAGCGATGGGACTAGCGGGGGGGACGAGACCCAGTACTTC. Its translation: CASSDGTSGGDETQYF.

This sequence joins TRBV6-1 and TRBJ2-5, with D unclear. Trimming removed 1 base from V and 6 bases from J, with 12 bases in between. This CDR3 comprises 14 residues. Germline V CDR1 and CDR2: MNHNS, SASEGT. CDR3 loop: CASSEVWGQKTQYF. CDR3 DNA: TGTGCCAGCAGTGAAGTTTGGGGTCAGAAGACCCAGTACTTC.

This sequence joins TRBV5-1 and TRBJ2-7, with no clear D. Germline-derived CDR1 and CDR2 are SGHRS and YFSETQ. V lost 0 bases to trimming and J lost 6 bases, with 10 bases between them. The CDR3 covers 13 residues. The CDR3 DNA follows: TGCGCCAGCAGCTTGGTTCAGGTGGGCGAGCAGTACTTC. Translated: CASSLVQVGEQYF. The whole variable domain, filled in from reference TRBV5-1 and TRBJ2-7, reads KAGVTQTPRYLIKTRGQQVTLSCSPISGHRSVSWYQQTPGQGLQFLFEYFSETQRNKGNFPGRFSGRQFSNSRSEMNVSTLELGDSALYLCASSLVQVGEQYFGPGTRLTVT.

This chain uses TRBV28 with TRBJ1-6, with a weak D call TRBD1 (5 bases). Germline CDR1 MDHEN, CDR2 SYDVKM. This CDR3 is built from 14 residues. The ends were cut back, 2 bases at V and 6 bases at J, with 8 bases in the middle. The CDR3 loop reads CASSLETANSPLHF. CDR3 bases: TGTGCCAGCAGTTTAGAGACAGCTAATTCACCCCTCCACTTT.

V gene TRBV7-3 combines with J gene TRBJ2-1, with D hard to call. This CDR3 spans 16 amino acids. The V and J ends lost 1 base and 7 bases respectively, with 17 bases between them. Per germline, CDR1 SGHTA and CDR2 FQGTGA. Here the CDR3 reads CASSLRGLPVGNEQFF. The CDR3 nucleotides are TGTGCCAGCAGCTTAAGAGGTTTACCGGTTGGGAATGAGCAGTTCTTC.